A single sample gave rise to the 16 T cell receptor beta chains below, sequenced in a study of T cell responses to AZD1222 COVID-19 vaccine. Here immunoSEQ multiplex PCR was the method, and the copy in TCRdb shows in-frame clones only, minus some. Among 150,000 to 200,000 clones, 90% to 95% were seen once, and the ten largest hold approximately 1.1%. The specimen was peripheral blood, collected 28 days after the second AZD1222 dose. Receptors were obtained from an adult who received the AZD1222 COVID-19 vaccine.

For the CDR3, the DNA is TGTGCCAGCAGCTTATTTCAAGGCAGGGGGAACACTGAAGCTTTCTTT. It translates to CASSLFQGRGNTEAFF. The rearrangement joins TRBV7-3 to TRBJ1-1; D perhaps matches TRBD1 (6 bases). CDR1 is SGHTA and CDR2 is FQGTGA in the germline V gene. Trimming stripped 2 bases from V and 1 base from J, with 14 bases between. The length of the CDR3 is 16 residues.

About this clone itself: The same CDR3 can be traced to other DNA sequences in this sample. The chain is built from TRBV11-2 and TRBJ1-2, with D maybe TRBD1 (5 bases). CDR3 length: 13 residues. Deletions cut 2 bases from V and 7 bases from J, with 11 bases between. CDR1 SGHAT and CDR2 FQNNGV come from the germline V gene. The CDR3 sequence is CASSLRGSGGYTF. In nucleotides, the CDR3 is TGTGCCAGCAGCTTAAGGGGCTCGGGTGGCTACACCTTC.

J is TRBJ1-2 and V is TRBV12-3 or TRBV12-4; D not certain. Trimming pared 5 bases from V and 6 bases from J, leaving 13 bases between. The CDR3 is 13 residues long. The CDR3 region is CASSKTGGDGYTF. The CDR3 bases are TGTGCCAGCAGTAAAACCGGCGGTGATGGCTACACCTTC.

The rearrangement links TRBV19 to TRBJ2-3; D remains unclear. The V gene lost 3 bases and the J gene lost 5 bases, with 12 bases spanning the gap. CDR3 length equals 14 residues. CDR1 LNHDA and CDR2 SQIVND come from the germline V gene (reference sequence). The CDR3 protein is CASSMARDGDTQYF. In nucleotides, the CDR3 is TGTGCCAGTAGTATGGCCCGAGACGGAGATACGCAGTATTTT. The entire variable domain, with the rest obtained from reference TRBV19 and TRBJ2-3, is as follows: DGGITQSPKYLFRKEGQNVTLSCEQNLNHDAMYWYRQDPGQGLRLIYYSQIVNDFQKGDIAEGYSVSREKKESFPLTVTSAQKNPTAFYLCASSMARDGDTQYFGPGTRLTVL.

The CDR3: CASSPGEGEFYNEQFF. Here the CDR3 DNA reads TGTGCCAGCAGCCCAGGAGAGGGGGAGTTCTACAATGAGCAGTTCTTC. The V gene is TRBV7-9, the J gene TRBJ2-1; a weak D match, TRBD1 (6 bases). Germline V lookup: CDR1 SEHNR, CDR2 FQNEAQ (reference sequence). CDR3 length equals 16 residues. V was shortened by 5 bases and J by 3 bases, with 17 bases between the two germline ends.

The V gene is TRBV12-5, the J gene TRBJ1-1; possibly TRBD1 for D (5 bases). The CDR3 has 16 residues. CDR1 and CDR2 from the germline V gene are LGHNT and FRNRAP. V was pared by 2 bases and J by 1 base, with 14 bases between. The CDR3, as DNA: TGTGCTAGTGGTTTGTCCCAAGGGGACGGGAACACTGAAGCTTTCTTT. Its protein product is CASGLSQGDGNTEAFF.

The CDR3: CAISGGGDGGNTIYF. The CDR3 bases are TGTGCCATCAGTGGAGGGGGGGACGGAGGAAACACCATATATTTT. The chain joins TRBV10-3 to TRBJ1-3; tentative D call: TRBD1 (6 bases). Deletions cut 4 bases from V and 4 bases from J, with 14 bases between. The CDR3 loop spans 15 amino acids. Germline lookup yields CDR1 ENHRY and CDR2 SYGVKD.

The chain recombines TRBV9 with TRBJ1-2; D is uncertain. V was trimmed by 3 bases and J by 0 bases, leaving 3 bases between them. The CDR3 covers 12 residues. CDR1 SGDLS and CDR2 YYNGEE come from the germline V gene. The CDR3 is CASSESNYGYTF. The CDR3 bases are TGTGCCAGCAGCGAATCTAACTATGGCTACACCTTC.

This chain links TRBV6-8 with TRBJ1-5; D uncertain. The germline gives CDR1 MNHGY, CDR2 SAAAGT. Trimming shortened V by 4 bases and J by 7 bases, and 17 bases separated the two germline ends. The CDR3 extends over 15 amino acids. The CDR3 sequence is CASSLDVRLWQPQHF. CDR3 bases: TGTGCCAGCAGTTTGGACGTTAGGTTATGGCAGCCCCAGCATTTT.

This chain uses TRBV6-2 or TRBV6-3 with TRBJ2-4; 10 bases agree with TRBD1. Germline V lookup: CDR1 MNHEY, CDR2 SVGEGT. CDR3 length equals 14 residues. V lost 4 bases and J lost 7; bases outside the gene matches: 4. The chain's CDR3 is CASSSGQGGNIQYF. DNA of the CDR3: TGTGCCAGCAGTTCCGGACAGGGGGGGAACATTCAGTACTTC.

The V call is TRBV2, the J call TRBJ1-2; D is undetermined. The CDR3 is 12 amino acids. Per the germline V gene, CDR1 is SNHLY and CDR2 is FYNNEI. V lost 4 bases and J 5 bases, leaving 8 bases between the germline ends. CDR3: CASSGGRYGYTF. The CDR3 DNA reads as TGTGCCAGCAGTGGAGGGCGGTATGGCTACACCTTC.

V and J are TRBV7-2 and TRBJ1-6; D is undetermined. From germline, CDR1 is SGHTA and CDR2 FQGNSA. The germline V and J ends were trimmed by 7 bases and 1 base, with 11 bases remaining between them. There are 15 residues in the CDR3. This chain's CDR3 is CASIPDRSYNSPLHF. The CDR3 DNA sequence: TGTGCCAGCATCCCGGACCGGTCCTATAATTCACCCCTCCACTTT. The entire variable domain, with the rest obtained from reference TRBV7-2 and TRBJ1-6, is as follows: GAGVSQSPSNKVTEKGKDVELRCDPISGHTALYWYRQSLGQGLEFLIYFQGNSAPDKSGLPSDRFSAERTGGSVSTLTIQRTQQEDSAVYLCASIPDRSYNSPLHFGNGTRLTVT.

Comments on this clone: At one end, the junction sequence differs from germline, possibly due to a read error. The chain is built from TRBV5-6 and TRBJ2-5, with 7 bases that match TRBD2. The CDR3 is 15 residues long. Per germline, CDR1 SGHDT and CDR2 YYEEEE. CDR3 in amino acids: CASRLGLTSLGTQYF. Here the CDR3 DNA reads TGTGCCAGCAGGTTGGGACTAACTTCCTTAGGGACCCAGTACTTC.

The rearrangement joins TRBV2 to TRBJ1-5; TRBD1 might be the D (5 bases). Trimming removed 4 bases from V and 0 bases from J, with 10 bases in between. The germline V gene encodes CDR1 SNHLY and CDR2 FYNNEI. The CDR3 has 15 amino acids. In nucleotides, the CDR3 is TGTGCCAGCAGTGGGGGCCGTGATAGCAATCAGCCCCAGCATTTT. Its translation: CASSGGRDSNQPQHF.

The chain carries TRBV5-1 and TRBJ1-4, with a weak D call TRBD1 (5 bases). The germline V and J ends were trimmed by 6 bases and 11 bases, with 23 bases remaining between them. CDR1 and CDR2 (germline): SGHRS, YFSETQ. CDR3 length: 15 amino acids. CDR3 sequence reads: CASTLLGGTGQKLFF. CDR3 in DNA: TGCGCCAGCACCCTTCTCGGGGGGACGGGTCAGAAACTGTTTTTT.

In this sample, this clone turned up once. V usage is TRBV5-6 and J usage is TRBJ1-3, with TRBD1 as a possible D gene (5 bases). With 6 bases removed from V and 5 bases from J, the gap between germline ends came to 18 bases. Germline loops: CDR1 SGHDT, CDR2 YYEEEE. This CDR3 has 15 residues. The CDR3 spells CASTNSGEGRNTIYF. CDR3 sequence (DNA): TGTGCCAGCACTAACTCGGGGGAAGGTAGAAACACCATATATTTT.